Sequencing of this T cell receptor beta chain was carried out in a study of T cells in Graves' hyperthyroidism and ophthalmopathy. This clonotype has a count of ten or more. Germline V gives CDR1 SNHLY, CDR2 FYNNEI. This CDR3 comprises 16 residues. V gave up 10 bases and J gave up 5 bases, with 26 bases separating them. RNA transcripts were the template for amplifying TCR beta CDR3 regions. HTBI primers drove first-round RT-PCR of the TCR CDR3. TCRdb redid the calling of the multiplex PCR reads with MiXCR, one entry per CDR3 protein. The sample holds 500,000 to 650,000 distinct CDR3 sequences, roughly 15% seen once.

The origin of this receptor is a woman younger than 30 with Graves' ophthalmopathy. The chain links TRBV2 to TRBJ2-5; no clear D gene. Sequencing used blood. In DNA form, the CDR3 reads TGTGCCACCCAACAAACATCCGGGCCAGGTCAGGAGACCCAGTACTTC. It codes for CATQQTSGPGQETQYF.